The 11 T cell receptor beta chains given below trace back to one sample, sequenced in a study of neurological immune-mediated disorders. One entry per CDR3 protein results from TCRdb running MiXCR on the 5' RACE reads. The profile shows 55,000 to 75,000 distinct CDR3 sequences, 5.2% of them singletons. Sequencing used PBMCs. All receptors derive from a woman younger than 45 with multiple sclerosis.

The CDR3 sequence: CASSLAPKYTAARPYGYTF. The CDR3 nucleotides read TGTGCCAGCAGTTTAGCCCCCAAGTATACAGCCGCCCGACCCTATGGCTACACCTTC. The chain couples TRBV12-3 or TRBV12-4 to TRBJ1-2; no reliable D call. The CDR3 is 19 amino acids. Trimming cost V 0 bases and J 4 bases, with 24 bases left between them.

This clonotype was detected ten times or more. The chain carries TRBV12-3 or TRBV12-4 and TRBJ1-2; no clear D. CDR3 size: 13 residues. Trimming cost V 3 bases and J 7 bases, with 12 bases left between them. The CDR3 spells CASSLRAASGYTF. In DNA, the CDR3 is TGTGCCAGCAGTTTGCGGGCTGCCTCTGGCTACACCTTC.

About this clonotype: A much larger clone is a single base away; this may be a read error. This rearrangement joins TRBV3-1 to TRBJ2-5; D not certain. Looked up from germline, CDR1 is LGHDT and CDR2 is YNNKEL (reference sequence). V was cut by 0 bases and J by 4 bases, with 6 bases left in between. This CDR3 has 13 amino acids. CDR3 in amino acids: CASSQDNRETQYF. CDR3 coding DNA: TGTGCCAGCAGCCAAGATAATCGAGAGACCCAGTACTTC.

This clonotype was found many times. This chain connects TRBV29-1 to TRBJ1-5; unclear D gene. V lost 4 bases and J 2 bases, leaving 12 bases between the germline ends. The CDR3 loop spans 14 amino acids. Germline V gene data show CDR1 as SQVTM and CDR2 as ANQGSEA. CDR3 amino acids: CSVADPGGNQPQHF. CDR3 DNA: TGCAGCGTTGCTGACCCTGGTGGCAATCAGCCCCAGCATTTT. Combining the CDR3 with reference TRBV29-1 and TRBJ1-5 gives the whole variable domain SAVISQKPSRDICQRGTSLTIQCQVDSQVTMMFWYRQQPGQSLTLIATANQGSEATYESGFVIDKFPISRPNLTFSTLTVSNMSPEDSSIYLCSVADPGGNQPQHFGDGTRLSIL.

This clonotype was seen at least ten times. V usage is TRBV20-1 and J usage is TRBJ2-2, with 7 bases lining up with TRBD1. This CDR3 is built from 13 residues. Germline lookup yields CDR1 DFQATT and CDR2 SNEGSKA (reference sequence). Trimming removed 5 bases from V and 2 bases from J; junction bases left unmatched: 2. The CDR3 reads CSARDRNTGELFF. In DNA form, the CDR3 reads TGCAGTGCTCGGGACAGAAACACCGGGGAGCTGTTTTTT.

This clonotype was recorded many times. The V and J genes are TRBV12-3 or TRBV12-4 and TRBJ1-3, with D unresolved. The CDR3 is made up of 11 amino acids. Between the trimmed V and J ends, which lost 3 bases and 7 bases, there was a span of 4 bases. The CDR3 loop is CASSFTNTIYF. CDR3 in DNA: TGTGCCAGCAGTTTCACTAACACCATATATTTT.

This clonotype was seen ten or more times. The chain carries TRBV7-9 and TRBJ2-1, with D perhaps TRBD1 (5 bases). Germline V gene sequence: CDR1 SEHNR, CDR2 FQNEAQ (reference sequence). The CDR3 sequence is 11 residues long. The ends were cut back, 4 bases at V and 8 bases at J, with 6 bases in the middle. The CDR3 here is CASSSGYEQFF. The CDR3 DNA follows: TGTGCCAGCAGCTCAGGGTATGAGCAGTTCTTC.

This clonotype has at least ten counts. The rearrangement joins TRBV21-1 to TRBJ2-7. TRBV21-1 is described as a pseudogene. CDR3 length equals 12 residues. The CDR3 DNA follows: TGTGCCAGCAAGCTACAATCCTACGAGCAGTACTTC. This gives the protein CASKLQSYEQYF.

This clonotype occurred many times. The J gene is TRBJ2-7, the V gene TRBV20-1, with D perhaps TRBD1 (7 bases). Trimming left V 3 bases short and J 2 bases short, with 17 bases between. The CDR3 totals 15 residues. Per germline, CDR1 DFQATT and CDR2 SNEGSKA (reference sequence). The CDR3 loop reads CSARAEGARAYEQYF. CDR3 nucleotides: TGCAGTGCTAGGGCGGAGGGGGCGAGGGCCTACGAGCAGTACTTC.

The J gene is TRBJ2-1, the V gene TRBV7-2; D is ambiguous. The V gene lost 1 base and the J gene lost 5 bases, with 6 bases spanning the gap. This CDR3 is 13 amino acids long. CDR1 SGHTA and CDR2 FQGNSA come from the germline V gene. As DNA, the CDR3 is TGTGCCAGCAGCTTAGGGAGCGACAATGAGCAGTTCTTC. As protein: CASSLGSDNEQFF.

There are a few counts of this clonotype. This chain joins TRBV5-1 and TRBJ2-7; 9 nucleotides line up with TRBD1. The CDR3 covers 16 residues. Trimming at V came to 0 bases and at J to 3 bases, leaving 7 bases not matched to a gene. CDR1 is SGHRS and CDR2 is YFSETQ in the germline V gene. In DNA, the CDR3 is TGCGCCAGCAGCTTGGGGGGACAGGGTTTGGGCTACGAGCAGTACTTC. Protein: CASSLGGQGLGYEQYF.